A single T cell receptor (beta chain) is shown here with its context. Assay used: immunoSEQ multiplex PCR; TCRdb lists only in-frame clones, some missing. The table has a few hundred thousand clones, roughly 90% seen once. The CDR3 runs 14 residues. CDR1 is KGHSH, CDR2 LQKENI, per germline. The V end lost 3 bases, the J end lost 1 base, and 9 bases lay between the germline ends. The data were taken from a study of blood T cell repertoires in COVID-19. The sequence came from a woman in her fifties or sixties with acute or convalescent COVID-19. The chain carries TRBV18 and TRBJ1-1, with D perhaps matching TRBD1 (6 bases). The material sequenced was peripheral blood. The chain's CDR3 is CASSPAGENTEAFF. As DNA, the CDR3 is TGTGCCAGCTCACCGGCAGGGGAGAACACTGAAGCTTTCTTT.